This entry lists 16 T cell receptor beta chains sequenced from one sample in a study of cytomegalovirus exposure and HLA in healthy donors. TCRdb's table, derived via immunoSEQ multiplex PCR, lists solely in-frame clones and lacks some. Counted here are some 90,000 clones, 95% to 98% occurring once; the ten biggest clones make up 0.78%. Sequenced: PBMCs. The receptors were gathered from a young man in good health and CMV-seronegative.

The rearrangement links TRBV5-8 to TRBJ1-5, with D possibly matching TRBD1 (6 bases). This CDR3 spans 14 amino acids. The germline CDR1 and CDR2 sequences are SGHTS and YDEGEE. V was shortened by 4 bases and J by 4 bases, with 12 bases between the two germline ends. The CDR3 loop is CASSLNRANQPQHF. CDR3 in DNA: TGTGCCAGCAGCCTGAACAGGGCAAATCAGCCCCAGCATTTT.

V and J are TRBV6-1 and TRBJ2-7; maybe TRBD1 (6 bases). Trimming took 2 bases from V and 0 from J, leaving 8 bases between them. The V gene's germline CDR1 is MNHNS and CDR2 SASEGT. This CDR3 is built from 14 residues. The CDR3 nucleotides read TGTGCCAGCAGTGAACAGGGGAGCTCCTACGAGCAGTACTTC. Protein sequence: CASSEQGSSYEQYF.

The chain links TRBV10-2 to TRBJ2-7; TRBD1 matches 7 bases. CDR3 length equals 15 residues. Looked up from germline, CDR1 is WSHSY and CDR2 is SAAADI. Trimming took 5 bases from V and 1 from J; bases not matched to a gene: 8. CDR3 in amino acids: CASSRDRATSYEQYF. In DNA, the CDR3 is TGCGCCAGCAGTCGAGACAGGGCCACGTCCTACGAGCAGTACTTC.

This clone was recorded only once. V gene TRBV19 combines with J gene TRBJ2-7, with TRBD1 matching over 10 bases. The V segment lost 4 bases and the J segment 3 bases; nucleotides outside the gene matches: 9. The V gene's germline CDR1 is LNHDA and CDR2 SQIVND (reference sequence). CDR3 length: 16 residues. CDR3: CASSNNMGQGYYEQYF. In nucleotides, the CDR3 is TGTGCCAGTAGTAACAATATGGGACAGGGGTACTACGAGCAGTACTTC.

The genes are TRBV10-2 and TRBJ2-4; no reliable D call. V was pared by 3 bases and J by 3 bases, with 15 bases between. Germline V CDR1 and CDR2: WSHSY, SAAADI. The CDR3 is 16 residues long. CDR3 DNA: TGCGCCAGCAGTGATGCGGCCTCTAATCACAAAAACATTCAGTACTTC. Amino acids: CASSDAASNHKNIQYF.

The rearrangement joins TRBV7-3 to TRBJ2-3, with TRBD2 identical over 9 bases. The V gene end was trimmed by 5 bases and the J gene end by 0 bases; junction bases not matched to a gene: 6. Germline V CDR1 and CDR2: SGHTA, FQGTGA. The CDR3 is made up of 16 amino acids. CDR3 sequence reads: CASSRTSDSSTDTQYF. CDR3 nucleotides: TGTGCCAGCAGCAGGACTAGCGATTCTAGCACAGATACGCAGTATTTT. Based on the CDR3 plus reference TRBV7-3 and TRBJ2-3, the full variable domain is GAGVSQTPSNKVTEKGKYVELRCDPISGHTALYWYRQSLGQGPEFLIYFQGTGAADDSGLPNDRFFAVRPEGSVSTLKIQRTERGDSAVYLCASSRTSDSSTDTQYFGPGTRLTVL.

This chain uses TRBV4-1 with TRBJ1-2, with a tentative D call TRBD1 (6 bases). Germline CDR1 reads MGHRA; CDR2 reads YSYEKL. The CDR3 length is 15 residues. The germline V and J ends were trimmed by 3 bases and 1 base, with 12 bases remaining between them. CDR3: CASSHPGQYNYGYTF. In DNA form, the CDR3 reads TGCGCCAGCAGCCACCCCGGACAGTATAACTATGGCTACACCTTC.

This rearrangement joins TRBV5-1 to TRBJ2-7; 10 bases align to TRBD1. J gave up 5 bases and V 2 bases, and 7 bases lay outside the gene matches. The CDR3 spans 15 residues. Germline V lookup: CDR1 SGHRS, CDR2 YFSETQ. This chain's CDR3 is CASSFRTGGSNEQYF. CDR3 nucleotides: TGCGCCAGCAGCTTCCGGACAGGGGGGTCTAACGAGCAGTACTTC.

In the case of this clone: The sample contains more than one DNA sequence encoding this CDR3. Here the CDR3 reads CASLTGMNTEAFF. The CDR3 DNA reads TGTGCCAGTTTGACAGGGATGAACACTGAAGCTTTCTTT. The chain is built from TRBV2 and TRBJ1-1, with 7 bases that match TRBD1. V lost 9 bases to trimming and J lost 0 bases; unmatched junction nucleotides: 4. Germline V gene sequence: CDR1 SNHLY, CDR2 FYNNEI. This CDR3 contains 13 residues. Complete variable domain (other parts from reference TRBV2 and TRBJ1-1): EPEVTQTPSHQVTQMGQEVILRCVPISNHLYFYWYRQILGQKVEFLVSFYNNEISEKSEIFDDQFSVERPDGSNFTLKIRSTKLEDSAMYFCASLTGMNTEAFFGQGTRLTVV.

This rearrangement joins TRBV7-2 to TRBJ1-4, with unresolved D. The germline CDR1 and CDR2 sequences are SGHTA and FQGNSA. Trimming cost V 1 base and J 4 bases, with 13 bases left between them. This CDR3 has 16 amino acids. The CDR3 region has the DNA TGTGCCAGCAGCTTAGGGCCTCCCTTAAGTAATGAAAAACTGTTTTTT. This codes for CASSLGPPLSNEKLFF.

The chain joins TRBV30 to TRBJ1-2; possible D gene TRBD1, 6 bases. Germline CDR1 and CDR2: GTSNPN and SVGIG (reference sequence). Trimming left V 4 bases short and J 8 bases short, with 14 bases between. The CDR3 totals 12 residues. CDR3 sequence: CAWMQGHYGYTF. In nucleotides, the CDR3 is TGTGCCTGGATGCAGGGGCATTACGGCTACACCTTC.

The J gene is TRBJ2-1, the V gene TRBV30, with 8 positions matching TRBD2. This CDR3 comprises 11 residues. The junction had 7 bases not matched to a gene; V was cut back by 3 bases and J by 15 bases. Germline V gives CDR1 GTSNPN, CDR2 SVGIG (reference sequence). CDR3 loop: CAWRGGTSRFF. As DNA, the CDR3 is TGTGCCTGGAGGGGGGGGACTAGTCGGTTCTTC.

This rearrangement joins TRBV7-2 to TRBJ2-7, with 7 bases that match TRBD1. Germline CDR1 reads SGHTA; CDR2 reads FQGNSA. CDR3 size: 13 residues. The V segment lost 7 bases and the J segment 3 bases; nucleotides outside the gene matches: 6. The DNA of the CDR3 is TGTGCCAGCACCAAAGACAGGGTCTACGAGCAGTACTTC. The encoded protein is CASTKDRVYEQYF.

This chain uses TRBV9 with TRBJ2-3; D not resolved. Trimming shortened V by 3 bases and J by 7 bases, and 9 bases separated the two germline ends. The length of the CDR3 is 12 residues. Germline V gives CDR1 SGDLS, CDR2 YYNGEE. The chain's CDR3 is CASSGLMNTQYF. CDR3 DNA: TGTGCCAGCAGCGGACTTATGAATACGCAGTATTTT.

The V and J genes are TRBV19 and TRBJ1-4; weak D call: TRBD1 (6 bases). The CDR3 is 18 residues long. V gave up 6 bases and J gave up 7 bases, with 27 bases separating them. From germline, CDR1 is LNHDA and CDR2 SQIVND (reference sequence). The CDR3 bases are TGTGCCAGTAGCACTTATCCGGGACGAGGGGGTTACGGTGAAAAACTGTTTTTT. Protein sequence: CASSTYPGRGGYGEKLFF.

The chain uses TRBV10-2 and TRBJ1-2; the match to TRBD1 covers 9 bases. With V trimmed by 5 bases and J by 3 bases, 10 bases remained unmatched. This CDR3 spans 16 amino acids. In germline, CDR1 is WSHSY, CDR2 SAAADI. The CDR3 protein is CASSKGQGRTDYGYTF. The CDR3 nucleotides read TGCGCCAGCAGTAAGGGACAGGGCAGGACGGACTATGGCTACACCTTC.